These T cell receptor beta chains were read from a single sample in a study of blood T cell repertoires in COVID-19. Repertoires were generated with immunoSEQ multiplex PCR, while TCRdb's copy carries only in-frame clones and drops some. The profile shows about 87,000 clones, roughly 88% of them singletons. The sample comprised peripheral blood. The source of these receptors is a human donor in a cohort sampled during active COVID-19. Both conserved end residues are part of each CDR3. Fields, in order: V gene, D gene, J gene, clone size, CDR3 protein, CDR3 DNA. A D gene is named only where the DNA matches it firmly. Some rows mark clone size as missing; the rest say once, few, many or name a class of expanded clone.

TRBV11-1	-	TRBJ2-1	-	CASSSEDNEQFF	TGTGCCAGCAGCTCGGAGGACAATGAGCAGTTCTTC
TRBV29-1	-	TRBJ1-4	-	CSMDSGEKLFF	TGCAGCATGGACAGTGGCGAAAAACTGTTTTTT
TRBV7-2	TRBD1	TRBJ2-7	-	CASSLDGTGSYEQYF	TGTGCCAGCAGCTTAGATGGGACAGGGTCATACGAGCAGTACTTC
TRBV5-4	TRBD2	TRBJ2-2	once	CASSLALAGAGELFF	TGTGCCAGCAGCTTGGCCCTAGCGGGAGCCGGGGAGCTGTTTTTT
TRBV28	TRBD1	TRBJ1-2	-	CASSPTGEAYGYTF	TGTGCCAGCAGTCCGACAGGGGAAGCCTATGGCTACACCTTC
TRBV7-2	-	TRBJ1-5	-	CASSSEVGRNQPQHF	TGTGCCAGCAGCTCGGAGGTGGGCCGAAATCAGCCCCAGCATTTT
TRBV18	TRBD1	TRBJ1-6	-	CASSPLTGAGNSPLHF	TGTGCCAGCTCACCATTGACAGGGGCGGGTAATTCACCCCTCCACTTT
TRBV24-1	TRBD1	TRBJ2-5	-	CATSDWDRGTQYF	TGTGCCACCAGTGACTGGGACAGGGGGACCCAGTACTTC
TRBV29-1	TRBD1	TRBJ2-5	-	CSVEGRGQWETQYF	TGCAGCGTTGAGGGCAGGGGGCAGTGGGAGACCCAGTACTTC
TRBV30	-	TRBJ1-5	few	CAWSVPGGGQPQHF	TGTGCCTGGAGTGTACCGGGGGGCGGCCAGCCCCAGCATTTT
TRBV6-1	-	TRBJ1-1	once	CASSDRPGNTEAFF	TGTGCCAGCAGTGATAGGCCAGGGAACACTGAAGCTTTCTTT
TRBV4-3	-	TRBJ2-1	-	CASSQGGRGNEQFF	TGCGCCAGCAGCCAAGGAGGGAGGGGGAATGAGCAGTTCTTC